The sequence of this T cell receptor (beta chain) was determined in a study of T cells after yellow fever vaccination. Trimming took 1 base from V and 4 from J; bases not matched to a gene: 5. This CDR3 comprises 14 residues. 5'RACE template switching added a universal primer site and UMIs to TCR cDNA. MiXCR, run by TCRdb on the 5' RACE reads, gives a single entry per CDR3 protein. Here the sample spans some 350,000 distinct CDR3 sequences, about 9.5% being singletons. General study points: Booster sampling recovered most clones from primary vaccination (approximately 97% CD4, over 75% CD8). When the response was secondary, it was weaker but reached its peak faster, day 5 versus 15.

Details on this clonotype: Its target is not known.

This chain joins TRBV5-3 and TRBJ2-7; 7 nucleotides agree with TRBD2. TRBV5-3 is assigned to the ORF class and has an uncertain function. The TCR was taken from a man aged 18 to 30 who received the YFV17D yellow fever vaccine. Specimen: PBMCs, collected on the day of the first yellow fever vaccination. CDR3: CARSLFLAVYEQYV. The CDR3 DNA is TGTGCCAGAAGCTTGTTCCTAGCGGTATACGAGCAGTACGTC.